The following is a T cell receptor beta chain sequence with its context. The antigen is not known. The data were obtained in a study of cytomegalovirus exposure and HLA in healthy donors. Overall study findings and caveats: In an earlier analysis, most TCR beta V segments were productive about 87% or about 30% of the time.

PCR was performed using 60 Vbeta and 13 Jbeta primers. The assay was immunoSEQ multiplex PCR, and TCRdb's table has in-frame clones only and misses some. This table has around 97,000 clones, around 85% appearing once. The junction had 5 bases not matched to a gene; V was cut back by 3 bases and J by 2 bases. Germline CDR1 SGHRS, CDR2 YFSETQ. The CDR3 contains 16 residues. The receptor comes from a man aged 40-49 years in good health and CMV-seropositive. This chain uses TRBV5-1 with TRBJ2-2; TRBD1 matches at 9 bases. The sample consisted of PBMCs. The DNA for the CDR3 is TGCGCCAGCAGCTGGGCGGGACAGGGAAACACCGGGGAGCTGTTTTTT. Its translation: CASSWAGQGNTGELFF.